This TCR beta chain appears in the sequencing data of a study of T cell changes during pregnancy in multiple sclerosis. Assay used: immunoSEQ multiplex PCR; TCRdb lists only in-frame clones, some missing. The sample lists approximately 100,000 clones; roughly 91% were seen once. Germline lookup yields CDR1 SEHNR and CDR2 FQNEAQ (reference sequence). The CDR3 extends over 15 amino acids. V trimming: 5 bases; J trimming: 2 bases; junction bases outside the gene matches: 7. The chain links TRBV7-9 to TRBJ2-3; 7 bases align to TRBD2. This TCR derives from a female donor with multiple sclerosis, enrolled in a pregnancy study. The source material was peripheral blood, sampled in the first trimester of pregnancy. The CDR3 protein is CASSLYGTTTDTQYF. In DNA, the CDR3 is TGTGCCAGCAGCCTTTACGGGACTACCACAGATACGCAGTATTTT.